The TCR beta chain described here comes from a study of regulatory T cells in long-lasting Graves disease. Through Arm-PCR of CDR3 regions and iRepertoire HTBI primers, TCR beta libraries were built. TCRdb reanalysed the multiplex PCR reads using MiXCR and keeps one entry per CDR3 protein. This table holds hundreds of thousands of distinct CDR3 sequences, about 16% found once. Per the germline V gene, CDR1 is LNHDA and CDR2 is SQIVND (reference sequence). This CDR3 has 13 amino acids. Trimming pared 6 bases from V and 3 bases from J, leaving 9 bases between. Sample time point: newly diagnosed GD, antithyroid drugs for less than 3 months. PBMC RNA served as the TCR library source. The sample was also linked to a second study, of T cells in Graves' hyperthyroidism and ophthalmopathy.

This TCR was sampled from a middle-aged woman with Graves disease. The chain uses TRBV19 and TRBJ1-3; D unresolved. Specimen: peripheral blood mononuclear cells (PBMCs), collected at new diagnosis, from a patient treated with antithyroid drugs. The CDR3, as DNA: TGTGCCAGTAGACCGGGCGGTGGAAACACCATATATTTT. Amino acids: CASRPGGGNTIYF.